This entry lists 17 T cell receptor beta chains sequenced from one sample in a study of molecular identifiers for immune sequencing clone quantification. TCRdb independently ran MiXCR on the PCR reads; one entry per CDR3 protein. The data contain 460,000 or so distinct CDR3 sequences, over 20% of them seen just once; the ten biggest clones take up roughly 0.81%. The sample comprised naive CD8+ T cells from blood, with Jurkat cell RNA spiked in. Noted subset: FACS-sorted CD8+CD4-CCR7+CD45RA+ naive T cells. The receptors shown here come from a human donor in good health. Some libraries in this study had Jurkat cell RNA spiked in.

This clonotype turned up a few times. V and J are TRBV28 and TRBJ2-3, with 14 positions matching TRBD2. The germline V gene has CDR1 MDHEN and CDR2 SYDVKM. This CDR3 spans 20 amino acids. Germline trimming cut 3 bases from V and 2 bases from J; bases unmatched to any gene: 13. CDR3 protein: CASSFSGLAGAEKDTDTQYF. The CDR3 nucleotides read TGTGCCAGCAGTTTCTCGGGACTAGCGGGAGCCGAAAAGGACACAGATACGCAGTATTTT.

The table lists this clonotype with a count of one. The CDR3 DNA is TGTGCCAGTAGTACTCTAGCGCCGAATGAGCAGTTCTTC. It translates to CASSTLAPNEQFF. The chain has TRBV19 and TRBJ2-1; D may be TRBD2 (6 bases). The CDR3 has 13 residues. CDR1 is LNHDA, CDR2 SQIVND, per germline (reference sequence). Trimming took 4 bases from V and 7 from J, leaving 11 bases between them.

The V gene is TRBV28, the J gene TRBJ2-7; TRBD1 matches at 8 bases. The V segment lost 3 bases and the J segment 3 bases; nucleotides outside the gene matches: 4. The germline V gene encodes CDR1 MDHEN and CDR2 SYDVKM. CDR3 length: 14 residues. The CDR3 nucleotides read TGTGCCAGCAGTTTTTTCGGACAGGGCTACGAGCAGTACTTC. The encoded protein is CASSFFGQGYEQYF.

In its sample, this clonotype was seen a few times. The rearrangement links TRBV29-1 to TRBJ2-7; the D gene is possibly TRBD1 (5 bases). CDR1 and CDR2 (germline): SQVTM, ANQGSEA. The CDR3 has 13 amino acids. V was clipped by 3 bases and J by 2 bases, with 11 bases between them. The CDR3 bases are TGCAGCGTTGAGGCACAGGACACCTACGAGCAGTACTTC. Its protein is CSVEAQDTYEQYF.

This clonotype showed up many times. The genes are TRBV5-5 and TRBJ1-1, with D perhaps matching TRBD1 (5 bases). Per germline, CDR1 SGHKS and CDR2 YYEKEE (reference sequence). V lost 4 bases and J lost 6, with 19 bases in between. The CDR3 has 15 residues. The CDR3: CASSQAWTGLAEAFF. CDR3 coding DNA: TGTGCCAGCAGCCAAGCTTGGACGGGGCTTGCTGAAGCTTTCTTT.

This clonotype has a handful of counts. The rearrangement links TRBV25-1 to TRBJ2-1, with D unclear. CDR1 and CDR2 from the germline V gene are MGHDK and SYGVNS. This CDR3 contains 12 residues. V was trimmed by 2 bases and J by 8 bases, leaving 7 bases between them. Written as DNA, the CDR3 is TGTGCCAGCAGTGAAGGAGACTATGAGCAGTTCTTC. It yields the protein CASSEGDYEQFF. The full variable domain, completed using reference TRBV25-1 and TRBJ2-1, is EADIYQTPRYLVIGTGKKITLECSQTMGHDKMYWYQQDPGMELHLIHYSYGVNSTEKGDLSSESTVSRIRTEHFPLTLESARPSHTSQYLCASSEGDYEQFFGPGTRLTVL.

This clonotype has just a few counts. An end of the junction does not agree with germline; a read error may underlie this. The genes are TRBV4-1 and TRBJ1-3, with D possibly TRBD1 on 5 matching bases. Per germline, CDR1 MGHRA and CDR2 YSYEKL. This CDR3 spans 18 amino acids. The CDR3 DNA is TGCGCCAGCAGCCAAGTCACCCTCGGGACTTACTCTGGAAACACTATATATTTT. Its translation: CASSQVTLGTYSGNTIYF.

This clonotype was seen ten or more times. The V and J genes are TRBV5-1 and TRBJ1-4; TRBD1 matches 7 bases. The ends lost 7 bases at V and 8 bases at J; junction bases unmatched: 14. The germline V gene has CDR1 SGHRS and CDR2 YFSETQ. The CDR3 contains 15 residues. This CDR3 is CASGDPDRAGEKLFF. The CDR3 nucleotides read TGCGCCAGCGGCGATCCCGACAGGGCAGGGGAAAAACTGTTTTTT.

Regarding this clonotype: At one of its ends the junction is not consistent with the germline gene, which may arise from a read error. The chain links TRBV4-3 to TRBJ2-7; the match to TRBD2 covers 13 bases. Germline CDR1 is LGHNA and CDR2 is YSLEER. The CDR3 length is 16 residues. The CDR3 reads CASSQSLAGGIYGQYF. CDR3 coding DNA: TGCGCCAGCAGCCAATCACTAGCGGGAGGGATTTACGGGCAGTACTTC.

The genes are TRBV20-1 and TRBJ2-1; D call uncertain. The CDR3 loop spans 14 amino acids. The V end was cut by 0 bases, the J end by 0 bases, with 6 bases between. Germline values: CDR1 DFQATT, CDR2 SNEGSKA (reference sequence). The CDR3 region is CSARDLSSYNEQFF. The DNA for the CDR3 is TGCAGTGCTAGAGACTTAAGCTCCTACAATGAGCAGTTCTTC.

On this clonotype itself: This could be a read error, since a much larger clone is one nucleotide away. The CDR3 sequence: CASSDMADTQYF. CDR3 nucleotide sequence: TGTGCCAGCAGTGATATGGCAGATACGCAGTATTTT. The V call is TRBV2, the J call TRBJ2-3, with no clear D. CDR3 length equals 12 residues. Germline CDR1 is SNHLY and CDR2 is FYNNEI. The V end lost 3 bases, the J end lost 4 bases, and 5 bases lay between the germline ends.

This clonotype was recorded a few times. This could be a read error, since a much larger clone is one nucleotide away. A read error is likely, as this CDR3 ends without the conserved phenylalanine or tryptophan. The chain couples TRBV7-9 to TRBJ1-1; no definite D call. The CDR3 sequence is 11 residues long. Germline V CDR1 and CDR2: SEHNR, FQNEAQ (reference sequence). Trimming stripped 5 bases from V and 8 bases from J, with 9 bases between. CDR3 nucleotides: TGTGCCAGCAGCACGACATTGGAAGCTTTCTCT. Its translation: CASSTTLEAFS.

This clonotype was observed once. CDR3 in DNA: TGTGCCAGCAGTTACTCGAGACAGGGAATCGGGGAGCTGTTTTTT. It is translated as CASSYSRQGIGELFF. The J gene is TRBJ2-2, the V gene TRBV6-5, with 7 bases that match TRBD1. Germline CDR1 and CDR2: MNHEY and SVGAGI. J lost 7 bases, V lost 0 bases, and 5 bases had no gene match. The CDR3 runs to 15 residues.

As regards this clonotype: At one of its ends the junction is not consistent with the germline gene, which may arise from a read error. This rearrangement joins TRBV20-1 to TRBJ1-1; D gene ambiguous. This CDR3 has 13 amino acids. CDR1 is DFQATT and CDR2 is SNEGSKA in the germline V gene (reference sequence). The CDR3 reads CNARLGGKTEAFF. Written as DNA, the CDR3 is TGCAATGCTAGATTGGGAGGTAAGACTGAAGCTTTCTTT.

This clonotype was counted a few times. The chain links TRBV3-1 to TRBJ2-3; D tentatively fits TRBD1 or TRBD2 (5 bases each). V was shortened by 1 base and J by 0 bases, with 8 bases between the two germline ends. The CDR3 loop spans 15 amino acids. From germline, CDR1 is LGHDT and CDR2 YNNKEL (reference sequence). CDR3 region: CASSQGWGSTDTQYF. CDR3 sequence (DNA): TGTGCCAGCAGCCAAGGGTGGGGGAGCACAGATACGCAGTATTTT.

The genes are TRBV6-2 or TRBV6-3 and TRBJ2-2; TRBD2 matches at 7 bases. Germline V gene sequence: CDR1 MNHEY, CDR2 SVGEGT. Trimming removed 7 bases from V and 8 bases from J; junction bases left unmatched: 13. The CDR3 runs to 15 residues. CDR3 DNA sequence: TGTGCCAGCAACCCTTTGGCGGGAGATGCGGGGGAGCTGTTTTTT. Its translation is CASNPLAGDAGELFF.

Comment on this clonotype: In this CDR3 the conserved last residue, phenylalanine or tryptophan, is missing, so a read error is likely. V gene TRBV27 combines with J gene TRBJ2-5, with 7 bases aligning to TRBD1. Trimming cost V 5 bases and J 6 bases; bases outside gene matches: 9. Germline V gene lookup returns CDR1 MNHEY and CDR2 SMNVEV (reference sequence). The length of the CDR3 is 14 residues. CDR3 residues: CASSPWTGLKTQYL. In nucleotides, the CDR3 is TGTGCCAGCAGTCCATGGACAGGACTTAAGACCCAGTACCTC.